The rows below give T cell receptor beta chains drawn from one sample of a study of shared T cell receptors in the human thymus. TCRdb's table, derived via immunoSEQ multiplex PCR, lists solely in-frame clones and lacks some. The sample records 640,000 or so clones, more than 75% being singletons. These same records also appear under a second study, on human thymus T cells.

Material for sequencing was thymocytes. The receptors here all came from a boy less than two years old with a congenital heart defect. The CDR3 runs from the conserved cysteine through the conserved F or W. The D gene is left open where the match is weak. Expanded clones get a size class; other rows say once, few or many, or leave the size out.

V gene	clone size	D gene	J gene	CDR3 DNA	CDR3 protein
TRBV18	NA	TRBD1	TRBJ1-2	TGTGCCAGCTCACCGGACAGGGATTTTTCCTATGGCTACACCTTC	CASSPDRDFSYGYTF
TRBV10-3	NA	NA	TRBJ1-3	TGTGCCATCAGTGCTCCGGGAATCTCTGGAAACACCATATATTTT	CAISAPGISGNTIYF
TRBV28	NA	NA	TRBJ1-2	TGTGCCAGCAGTGTTCTGGCCGGGGGATTCCTGGGCTACACCTTC	CASSVLAGGFLGYTF
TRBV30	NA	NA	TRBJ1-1	TGTGGTTTAACGTCAGTGAACACTGAAGCTTTCTTT	CGLTSVNTEAFF
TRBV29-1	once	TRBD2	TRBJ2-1	TGCAGCGTTGAAGAGATCACCGGGACTAGCGGATACAATGAGCAGTTCTTC	CSVEEITGTSGYNEQFF
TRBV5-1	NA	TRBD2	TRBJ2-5	TGCGCCAGCAGCCTGACTAGCGGGGGGGCTGGAGAGACCCAGTACTTC	CASSLTSGGAGETQYF
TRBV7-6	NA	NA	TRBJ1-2	TGTGCCAGCAGCCCCGACTGGGCAGGGGTTGAGGGCTACACCTTC	CASSPDWAGVEGYTF
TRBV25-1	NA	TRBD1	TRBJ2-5	TGTGCCAGCAGTTCATCCCCCGGGACAGAAGAGACCCAGTACTTC	CASSSSPGTEETQYF
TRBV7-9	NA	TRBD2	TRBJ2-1	TGTGCCAGCACCGGACTAGCGGGGGTGAATGAGCAGTTCTTC	CASTGLAGVNEQFF
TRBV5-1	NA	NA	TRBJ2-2	TGCGCCAGCAGTTCTACCACCGGGGAGCTGTTTTTT	CASSSTTGELFF
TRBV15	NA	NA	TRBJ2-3	TGTGCCACCAGCAGAGATCGAGGGATGACAGATACGCAGTATTTT	CATSRDRGMTDTQYF
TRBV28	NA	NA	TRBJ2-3	TGTGCCAGCAGTTTTTCCGGCACAGATACGCAGTATTTT	CASSFSGTDTQYF
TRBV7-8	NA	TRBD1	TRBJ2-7	TGTGCCAGCAGCTTATACTTGGACAGGTCGGGAGAGCAGTACTTC	CASSLYLDRSGEQYF
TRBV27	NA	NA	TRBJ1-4	TGTGCCAGCAGTACGTTACAACCGCAGGGGCTAAAACTGTTTTTT	CASSTLQPQGLKLFF
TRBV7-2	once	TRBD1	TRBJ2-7	TGTGCCAGCAGCCGGGACAGCTCCTACGAGCAGTACTTC	CASSRDSSYEQYF
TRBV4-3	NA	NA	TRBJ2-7	TGCGCCAGCAGCCAACAGATAGTGCTGGACACATATCAATACGAGCAGTACTTC	CASSQQIVLDTYQYEQYF
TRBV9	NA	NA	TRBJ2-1	TGTGCCAGCAGCGTAGGTCGCAGAAACAATGAGCAGTTCTTC	CASSVGRRNNEQFF
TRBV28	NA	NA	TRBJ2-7	TGTGCCACGCTAGGGGGAAGCTCCTACGAGCAGTACTTC	CATLGGSSYEQYF
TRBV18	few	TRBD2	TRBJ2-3	TGTGCCAGCTCACCATCGCGGGAGACCTTTTATACGCAGTATTTT	CASSPSRETFYTQYF
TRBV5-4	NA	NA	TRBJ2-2	TGTGCCAGCAGCCGGAGATCCGGGCGGGGCACCGGGGAGCTGTTTTTT	CASSRRSGRGTGELFF
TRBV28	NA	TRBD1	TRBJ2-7	TGTGCCAGCAGTTTATTTGCGAGACAGGGGGAACCCTACGAGCAGTACTTC	CASSLFARQGEPYEQYF
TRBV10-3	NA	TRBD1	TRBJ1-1	TGTGCCATCGGTCAGGGGGATGGCACTGAAGCTTTCTTT	CAIGQGDGTEAFF
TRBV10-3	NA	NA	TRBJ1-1	TGTGCCATCAGCTCGGACAGCAGAGCTTTCTTT	CAISSDSRAFF
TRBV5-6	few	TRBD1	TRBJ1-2	TGTGCCAGCAGCTGGAAGGGACAGGGAGATCTTGGCTACACCTTC	CASSWKGQGDLGYTF
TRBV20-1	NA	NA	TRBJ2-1	TGCAGTGCTAGAACTCACAATGAGCAGTTCTTC	CSARTHNEQFF
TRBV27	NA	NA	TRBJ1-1	TGTGCCAGCAGTTTGGTCGGGGGTATGGCTGAAGCTTTCTTT	CASSLVGGMAEAFF
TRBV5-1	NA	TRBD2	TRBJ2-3	TGCGCCAGCAGCTTGGAGGGTTGGAGACTAGCGGGAGTGGTAGATACGCAGTATTTT	CASSLEGWRLAGVVDTQYF
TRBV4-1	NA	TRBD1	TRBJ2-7	TGCGCCAGCAGCCGCGGACAGGGGGTCTACGAGCAGTACTTC	CASSRGQGVYEQYF
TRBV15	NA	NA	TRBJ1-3	TGTGCCACCAGCAGCGGTGTGGGAAACACCATATATTTT	CATSSGVGNTIYF
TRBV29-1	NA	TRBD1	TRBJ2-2	TGCAGCGTTGCCAGGACAGGGGGTGCGAGGTCAGAGGCCGGGGAGCTGTTTTTT	CSVARTGGARSEAGELFF
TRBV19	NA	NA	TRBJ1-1	TGTGCCAGTAGTATTTGGAGGAGGCGAGACACTGAAGCTTTCTTT	CASSIWRRRDTEAFF
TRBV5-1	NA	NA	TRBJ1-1	TGCGCCAGCAGCTTGGGGCAGGGGTTTAACACTGAAGCTTTCTTT	CASSLGQGFNTEAFF
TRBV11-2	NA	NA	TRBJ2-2	TGTGCCAGCAGCTCAAGACAGACCAACACCGGGGAGCTGTTTTTT	CASSSRQTNTGELFF
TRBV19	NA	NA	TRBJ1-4	TGTGCCAGTAGTATCTCCTGCTCCTGGAGAGAAAAACTGTTTTTT	CASSISCSWREKLFF
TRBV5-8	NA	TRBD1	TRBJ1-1	TGTGCCAGCAGCAGAACAGGGGGCAGGAATACTGAAGCTTTCTTT	CASSRTGGRNTEAFF
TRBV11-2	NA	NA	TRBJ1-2	TGTGCCAGCAGCCGATCCGACAGCTACTATGGCTACACCTTC	CASSRSDSYYGYTF
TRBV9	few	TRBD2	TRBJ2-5	TGTGCCAGCAGCGCTCGACTAGCGGGAGGGGGAGAGACCCAGTACTTC	CASSARLAGGGETQYF
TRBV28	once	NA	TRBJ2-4	TGTGCCAGCAGTCCCGGACAGCAAACTTCCAAAAACATTCAGTACTTC	CASSPGQQTSKNIQYF
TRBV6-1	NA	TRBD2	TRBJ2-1	TGTGCCAGCAGTGAAGACAGGCTGGGCGCGGGAGGTATGTTTGGTGAGCAGTTCTTC	CASSEDRLGAGGMFGEQFF
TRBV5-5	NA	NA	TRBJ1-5	TGTGCCAGCAGCTTGCGAGGAGATCAGCCCCAGCATTTT	CASSLRGDQPQHF
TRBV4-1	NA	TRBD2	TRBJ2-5	TGCGCCAGCAGCCAAGAGCGGGGGGCGGACGAGACCCAGTACTTC	CASSQERGADETQYF
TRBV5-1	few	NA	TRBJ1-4	TGCGCCAGCAGCTCTTCGGAGAGGCTTAATGAAAAACTGTTTTTT	CASSSSERLNEKLFF
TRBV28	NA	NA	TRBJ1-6	TGTGCCAGCAGTCACGACAGGACCAATTCACCCCTCCACTTT	CASSHDRTNSPLHF
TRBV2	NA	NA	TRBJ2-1	TGTGCCAGCAGTGGCACCCTAGGACTTACGCGAAACAATGAGCAGTTCTTC	CASSGTLGLTRNNEQFF
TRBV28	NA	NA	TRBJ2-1	TGTGCCAGCAGTTTTCAGGCCCTTGAGCAGTTCTTC	CASSFQALEQFF
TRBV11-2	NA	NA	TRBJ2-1	TGTGCCAGCAGCTCTGAAATTCCGCAGGACAATGAGCAGTTCTTC	CASSSEIPQDNEQFF
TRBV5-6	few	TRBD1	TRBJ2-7	TGTGCCAGCAGCCCGAGGACAGGGGGCGTTGTCTACGAGCAGTACTTC	CASSPRTGGVVYEQYF
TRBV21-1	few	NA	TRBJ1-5	TGTGCCAGCACAACAGGGAACTATCAGCCCCAGCATTTT	CASTTGNYQPQHF
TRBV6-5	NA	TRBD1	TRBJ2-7	TGTGCCAGCAGTTACTCCGGGACAGGGACCTACGAGCAGTACTTC	CASSYSGTGTYEQYF
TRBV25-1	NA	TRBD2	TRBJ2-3	TGTGCCAGCAGTGACTTACTAGCGGGGGTTAACACAGATACGCAGTATTTT	CASSDLLAGVNTDTQYF